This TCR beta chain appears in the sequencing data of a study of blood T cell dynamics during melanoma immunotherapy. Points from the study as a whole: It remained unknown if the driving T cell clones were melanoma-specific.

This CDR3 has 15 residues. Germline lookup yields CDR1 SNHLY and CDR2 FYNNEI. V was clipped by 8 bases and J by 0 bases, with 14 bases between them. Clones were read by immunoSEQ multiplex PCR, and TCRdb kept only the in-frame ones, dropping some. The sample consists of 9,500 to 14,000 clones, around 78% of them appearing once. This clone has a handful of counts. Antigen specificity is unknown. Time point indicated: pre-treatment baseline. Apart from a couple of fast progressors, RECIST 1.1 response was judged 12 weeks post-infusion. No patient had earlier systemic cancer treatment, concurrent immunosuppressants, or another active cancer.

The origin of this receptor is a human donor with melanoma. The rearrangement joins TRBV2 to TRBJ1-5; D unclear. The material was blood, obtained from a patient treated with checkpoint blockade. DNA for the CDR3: TGTGCCAGCGCGGCGGCACTACGTAGCAATCAGCCCCAGCATTTT. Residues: CASAAALRSNQPQHF.